This T cell receptor beta chain came from a study of somatic mutations in cytotoxic T cells in rheumatoid arthritis. Using immunoSEQ multiplex PCR, the repertoire was profiled, and TCRdb retains in-frame clones only, with some absent. The table includes approximately 20,000 clones, approximately 80% detected once. Germline V gene lookup returns CDR1 MNHNY and CDR2 SVGAGI (reference sequence). The CDR3 is made up of 15 amino acids. Trimming removed 0 bases from V and 0 bases from J, with 9 bases in between. This clone was observed once. V and J are TRBV6-6 and TRBJ2-7, with a weak D call TRBD1 (5 bases). This sequence was found in a woman aged 45-65 years in good health. The sequenced material came from CD8+ T cells sorted from blood. CDR3 DNA: TGTGCCAGCAGTTACTCGGAAGGGGCCTCCTACGAGCAGTACTTC. This codes for CASSYSEGASYEQYF.